The present entry profiles one T cell receptor beta chain with its context. The V and J ends lost 6 bases and 4 bases, in that order; junction bases with no gene match: 3. This CDR3 comprises 13 residues. This entry belongs to a study of blood T cell repertoires in COVID-19. About the study: Researchers got acute and convalescent COVID-19 samples from the United States, Italy and Spain. PBMCs, B-cell-depleted T cells, or T cells were the source of the cDNA or gDNA that made up the material.

The participants were between 18 and 89 years old and came from under 25 US areas. Grouping used clinical history reported by participants in a survey and questionnaire. Data came from immunoSEQ multiplex PCR; TCRdb stores just in-frame clones and leaves some out. The data contain some 170,000 clones, around 84% of them singletons. This TCR came from a man aged 50 to 60 who had recovered from COVID-19. The chain has TRBV12-3 or TRBV12-4 and TRBJ1-1; 9 nucleotides align to TRBD1. The sequenced sample was PBMCs or T cells enriched from blood (not recorded which). CDR3 DNA sequence: TGTGCCAGCAGCAGACAGGGGGGCACTGAAGCTTTCTTT. This sequence encodes CASSRQGGTEAFF.